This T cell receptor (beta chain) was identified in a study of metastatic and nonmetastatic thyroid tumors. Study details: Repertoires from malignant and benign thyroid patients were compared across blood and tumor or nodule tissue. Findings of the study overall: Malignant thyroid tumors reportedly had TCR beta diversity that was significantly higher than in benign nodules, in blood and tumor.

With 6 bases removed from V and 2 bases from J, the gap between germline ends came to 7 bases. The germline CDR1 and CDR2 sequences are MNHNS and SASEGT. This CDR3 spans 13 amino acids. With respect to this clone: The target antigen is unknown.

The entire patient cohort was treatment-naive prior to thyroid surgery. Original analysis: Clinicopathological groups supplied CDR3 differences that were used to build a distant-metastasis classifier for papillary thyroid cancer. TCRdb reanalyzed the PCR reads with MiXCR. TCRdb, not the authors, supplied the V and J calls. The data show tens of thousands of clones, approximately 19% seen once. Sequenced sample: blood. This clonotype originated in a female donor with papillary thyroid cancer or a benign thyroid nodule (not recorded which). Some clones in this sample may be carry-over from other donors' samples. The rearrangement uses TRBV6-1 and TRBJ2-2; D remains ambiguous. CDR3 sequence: CASRPANTGELFF. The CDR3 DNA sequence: TGTGCCAGCAGGCCTGCAAACACCGGGGAGCTGTTTTTT.